This T cell receptor (beta chain) is drawn from a study of blood T cell repertoires in COVID-19. The overall study: The United States, Italy and Spain were the sources of the acute and convalescent COVID-19 samples. PBMCs, B-cell-depleted T cells, or T cells provided the cDNA or gDNA that made up the material.

The junction had 10 bases not matched to a gene; V was cut back by 6 bases and J by 6 bases. Germline lookup yields CDR1 MNHEY and CDR2 SMNVEV (reference sequence). The CDR3 sequence is 14 residues long. Method: immunoSEQ multiplex PCR; TCRdb's copy keeps in-frame clones and lacks some. The sample lists 400,000 to 550,000 clones; 75% to 90% were seen once. Source material: peripheral blood. V gene TRBV27 combines with J gene TRBJ1-1; 7 bases line up with TRBD1. This clonotype originated in a woman aged 25 to 39 with acute or convalescent COVID-19. The CDR3 spells CASSGTAKAPEAFF. CDR3 bases: TGTGCCAGCAGCGGGACAGCTAAGGCCCCTGAAGCTTTCTTT.